Listed here is a single T cell receptor (beta chain). The target antigen is unknown. Other DNA sequences in this specimen translate into the identical CDR3. This sample stems from a study of cytomegalovirus exposure and HLA in healthy donors. Overall study results and limits: TCR beta V segments were, for the most part, productive about 87% or about 30% of the time in an earlier analysis. Sequencing probably produced one cluster of sequence variants that were highly shared.

The CDR3 consists of 14 residues. Germline V gives CDR1 SGHTA, CDR2 FQGNSA. Between the trimmed V and J ends, which lost 1 base and 8 bases, there was a span of 11 bases. Though nominally healthy at sampling, donors likely had unrecorded immune exposures. PCR primers comprised 60 Vbeta and 13 Jbeta primers. In the original workflow: Around 12 million of tens of millions of unique TCR beta chains were shared, per a later count. Produced via immunoSEQ multiplex PCR; TCRdb's table is partial and in-frame only. The V and J calls and clone size were taken over from that table, and D and trimming were inferred from the DNA. The data show about 180,000 clones, 80% seen once.

V usage is TRBV7-2 and J usage is TRBJ1-4, with unresolved D. This sequence originates from a woman younger than 45 in good health and CMV-seronegative. Sequencing was performed on PBMCs. The CDR3 coding sequence is TGTGCCAGCAGCTTAGGGGGAGGTGGAGAAAAACTGTTTTTT. As protein: CASSLGGGGEKLFF.